Below, 18 T cell receptor beta chains from the same sample are listed, as sequenced in a study of post-analysis software for immune sequencing data. Study outcomes and limitations: Controls had lower frequencies than patients of four or five TRBV segments, which included TRBV5-6, TRBV5-1 and TRBV20-1.

No antigen has been identified for these receptors. TCR beta cDNA libraries had unique molecular identifiers. TCRdb passed the PCR reads through MiXCR, listing each CDR3 protein once. The data hold roughly 730,000 distinct CDR3 sequences, with about 27% observed a single time. The specimen was blood. The receptors were gathered from a girl aged 5 to 17 with multiple sclerosis.

This chain links TRBV6-1 with TRBJ2-7; D not resolved. The end of the DNA aligns better with TRBJ2-5, so the J call may be wrong. Germline CDR1 MNHNS, CDR2 SASEGT. The CDR3 is made up of 14 amino acids. DNA of the CDR3: TGTGCCAGCAGTGAAATCGGGCCCGCAGAGACCCAGTACTTC. Amino acid sequence: CASSEIGPAETQYF.

The genes are TRBV4-3 and TRBJ1-1; no clear D gene. The CDR3 covers 14 residues. Germline lookup yields CDR1 LGHNA and CDR2 YSLEER. Trimming cost V 0 bases and J 5 bases, with 10 bases left between them. DNA for the CDR3: TGCGCCAGCAGCCAAGATCTGGGCCGGACTGAAGCTTTCTTT. Its protein product is CASSQDLGRTEAFF.

The chain combines TRBV4-3 with TRBJ2-3; D unclear. The CDR3 runs 15 residues. Germline CDR1 reads LGHNA; CDR2 reads YSLEER. V shed 1 base and J shed 5 bases, with 13 bases lying between them. The CDR3, as DNA: TGCGCCAGCAGCCAAGTGGACGGTGATGGAGATACGCAGTATTTT. This translates into CASSQVDGDGDTQYF.

This clonotype was observed many times. This chain connects TRBV29-1 to TRBJ2-7, with a possible D match to TRBD2 (5 bases). Germline CDR1 SQVTM, CDR2 ANQGSEA. Between the trimmed V and J ends, which lost 6 bases and 6 bases, there was a span of 18 bases. The CDR3 runs to 13 residues. In DNA, the CDR3 is TGCAGCGTGGCCGGACTTGGCCCGCGCGAGCAGTACTTC. Its protein product is CSVAGLGPREQYF.

Ten or more counts support this clonotype. The chain couples TRBV7-2 to TRBJ2-3, with a weak D call TRBD1 (6 bases). Deletions cut 5 bases from V and 5 bases from J, with 17 bases between. Germline V CDR1 and CDR2: SGHTA, FQGNSA. This CDR3 has 15 amino acids. Written as DNA, the CDR3 is TGTGCCAGCAGCAGATTAACAGGGTCCGTAGATACGCAGTATTTT. Translated: CASSRLTGSVDTQYF.

Here the CDR3 reads CASSHRTEISNQPQHF. The DNA for the CDR3 is TGTGCCAGCAGTCATCGGACTGAGATTAGCAATCAGCCCCAGCATTTT. The rearrangement links TRBV6-6 to TRBJ1-5; the D is unclear. Per germline, CDR1 MNHNY and CDR2 SVGAGI (reference sequence). V was cut by 5 bases and J by 0 bases, with 14 bases left in between. CDR3 length: 16 residues.

This clonotype was seen a single time. In DNA form, the CDR3 reads TGTGCCAGCAGCCCAAACAGGGTTGGCTACACCTTC. This gives the protein CASSPNRVGYTF. V usage is TRBV14 and J usage is TRBJ1-2, with a weak D call TRBD1 (6 bases). Trimming removed 4 bases from V and 7 bases from J, with 10 bases in between. The CDR3 length is 12 residues. Germline CDR1 reads SGHDN; CDR2 reads FVKESK.

This clonotype occurred a few times. V usage is TRBV4-2 and J usage is TRBJ2-3; TRBD2 matches 12 bases. This CDR3 contains 19 residues. From germline, CDR1 is LGHNA and CDR2 YNFKEQ. After removal of 1 base from V and 0 bases from J, the junction contained 8 bases not matched to a gene. CDR3 region: CASSQVVLAGGLSTDTQYF. CDR3 DNA: TGTGCCAGCAGCCAAGTTGTCCTAGCGGGGGGGCTTAGCACAGATACGCAGTATTTT.

The rearrangement uses TRBV4-1 and TRBJ2-7; TRBD1 might be the D (5 bases). Trimming pared 1 base from V and 1 base from J, leaving 11 bases between. CDR1 is MGHRA, CDR2 YSYEKL, per germline. The CDR3 has 15 amino acids. CDR3 DNA: TGCGCCAGCAGCCAAGTGGACCAGGGTTCCTACGAGCAGTACTTC. This sequence encodes CASSQVDQGSYEQYF.

This clonotype was seen a few times. The rearrangement joins TRBV9 to TRBJ2-3, with D perhaps TRBD2 (6 bases). Germline loops: CDR1 SGDLS, CDR2 YYNGEE. The CDR3 totals 14 residues. V was clipped by 3 bases and J by 2 bases, with 10 bases between them. The chain's CDR3 is CASSAGLDTDTQYF. The CDR3 DNA reads TGTGCCAGCAGCGCGGGACTGGACACAGATACGCAGTATTTT. The variable domain in full, completed from reference TRBV9 and TRBJ2-3, reads DSGVTQTPKHLITATGQRVTLRCSPRSGDLSVYWYQQSLDQGLQFLIQYYNGEERAKGNILERFSAQQFPDLHSELNLSSLELGDSALYFCASSAGLDTDTQYFGPGTRLTVL.

The V gene is TRBV18, the J gene TRBJ2-7; either TRBD1 or TRBD2 may supply D (5 bases each). Germline V gene sequence: CDR1 KGHSH, CDR2 LQKENI. Trimming stripped 3 bases from V and 2 bases from J, with 14 bases between. The CDR3 consists of 15 residues. In nucleotides, the CDR3 is TGTGCCAGCTCACCTACCGGGACCGATACCTACGAGCAGTACTTC. Encoded protein: CASSPTGTDTYEQYF.

The chain uses TRBV7-9 and TRBJ2-1; 9 positions match TRBD1. Germline V gene lookup returns CDR1 SEHNR and CDR2 FQNEAQ (reference sequence). The length of the CDR3 is 15 residues. The V gene end was trimmed by 5 bases and the J gene end by 5 bases; junction bases not matched to a gene: 7. The CDR3 loop is CASSPVTGGHNEQFF. CDR3 bases: TGTGCCAGCAGCCCTGTGACAGGGGGACACAATGAGCAGTTCTTC.

This sequence joins TRBV7-9 and TRBJ2-7, with 15 bases lining up with TRBD2. The CDR3 covers 17 residues. CDR1 SEHNR and CDR2 FQNEAQ come from the germline V gene (reference sequence). The V segment lost 5 bases and the J segment 7 bases; nucleotides outside the gene matches: 12. The CDR3 sequence is CASSPGLAGGPFNEQYF. The CDR3 coding sequence is TGTGCCAGCAGCCCAGGACTAGCGGGAGGGCCTTTCAATGAGCAGTACTTC.

This clonotype was seen only a few times. The J gene is TRBJ2-1, the V gene TRBV5-7; 7 bases fit TRBD2. TRBV5-7 is labeled an ORF, and its function is uncertain. The CDR3 totals 16 residues. The J segment lost 4 bases and the V segment lost 6 bases, leaving 13 bases of the junction unmatched. The CDR3 here is CASITQAGPLYNEQFF. The CDR3 DNA reads TGTGCCAGCATCACCCAAGCGGGGCCACTATACAATGAGCAGTTCTTC.

This clonotype was seen a handful of times. The chain employs TRBV27 and TRBJ2-2; unclear D gene. Germline lookup yields CDR1 MNHEY and CDR2 SMNVEV (reference sequence). V was trimmed by 3 bases and J by 5 bases, leaving 7 bases between them. The CDR3 runs 13 residues. The chain's CDR3 is CASSFLGTGELFF. The CDR3 DNA sequence: TGTGCCAGCAGTTTTCTGGGAACCGGGGAGCTGTTTTTT.

V is TRBV7-8 and J is TRBJ2-5; no clear D. The CDR3 covers 17 residues. The germline gives CDR1 SGHVS, CDR2 FQNEAQ. V lost 2 bases and J 5 bases, leaving 21 bases between the germline ends. The CDR3 nucleotides are TGTGCCAGCAGCTTATTGGTGACTGAACAACTACAGGAGACCCAGTACTTC. Amino acid sequence: CASSLLVTEQLQETQYF.

This clonotype was seen only a few times. The J gene is TRBJ1-6, the V gene TRBV7-9; a weak D match, TRBD1 (5 bases). V was pared by 6 bases and J by 8 bases, with 17 bases between. Germline V gives CDR1 SEHNR, CDR2 FQNEAQ (reference sequence). The CDR3 totals 15 residues. This CDR3 reads CASSFHVGTHSPLHF. In DNA, the CDR3 is TGTGCCAGCAGTTTTCACGTCGGGACCCATTCACCCCTCCACTTT.

This clonotype was recorded many times. The rearrangement uses TRBV29-1 and TRBJ2-1, with D perhaps TRBD2 (5 bases). Germline-derived CDR1 and CDR2 are SQVTM and ANQGSEA. The CDR3 length is 12 residues. Trimming removed 4 bases at V and 2 bases at J, with 6 bases between. CDR3 nucleotides: TGCAGCGTTGCCGGGGCCTACAATGAGCAGTTCTTC. This encodes CSVAGAYNEQFF.